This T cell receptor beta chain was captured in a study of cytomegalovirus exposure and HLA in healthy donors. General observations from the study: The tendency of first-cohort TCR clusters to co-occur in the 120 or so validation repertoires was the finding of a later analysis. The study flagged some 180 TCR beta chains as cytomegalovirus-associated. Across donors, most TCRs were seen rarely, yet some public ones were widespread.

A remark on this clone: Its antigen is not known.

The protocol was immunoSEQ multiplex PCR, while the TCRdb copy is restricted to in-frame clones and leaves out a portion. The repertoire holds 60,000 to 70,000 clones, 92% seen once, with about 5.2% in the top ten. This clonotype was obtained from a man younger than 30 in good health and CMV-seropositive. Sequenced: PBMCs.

The CDR3 bases are TGTGCCAGCAGTGCGGGACTAGTTGCCAATGAGCAGTTCTTC. It translates to CASSAGLVANEQFF. The J gene is TRBJ2-1, the V gene TRBV2; 8 nucleotides line up with TRBD2. The length of the CDR3 is 14 residues. The junction had 5 bases not matched to a gene; V was cut back by 4 bases and J by 6 bases. Germline V CDR1 and CDR2: SNHLY, FYNNEI.